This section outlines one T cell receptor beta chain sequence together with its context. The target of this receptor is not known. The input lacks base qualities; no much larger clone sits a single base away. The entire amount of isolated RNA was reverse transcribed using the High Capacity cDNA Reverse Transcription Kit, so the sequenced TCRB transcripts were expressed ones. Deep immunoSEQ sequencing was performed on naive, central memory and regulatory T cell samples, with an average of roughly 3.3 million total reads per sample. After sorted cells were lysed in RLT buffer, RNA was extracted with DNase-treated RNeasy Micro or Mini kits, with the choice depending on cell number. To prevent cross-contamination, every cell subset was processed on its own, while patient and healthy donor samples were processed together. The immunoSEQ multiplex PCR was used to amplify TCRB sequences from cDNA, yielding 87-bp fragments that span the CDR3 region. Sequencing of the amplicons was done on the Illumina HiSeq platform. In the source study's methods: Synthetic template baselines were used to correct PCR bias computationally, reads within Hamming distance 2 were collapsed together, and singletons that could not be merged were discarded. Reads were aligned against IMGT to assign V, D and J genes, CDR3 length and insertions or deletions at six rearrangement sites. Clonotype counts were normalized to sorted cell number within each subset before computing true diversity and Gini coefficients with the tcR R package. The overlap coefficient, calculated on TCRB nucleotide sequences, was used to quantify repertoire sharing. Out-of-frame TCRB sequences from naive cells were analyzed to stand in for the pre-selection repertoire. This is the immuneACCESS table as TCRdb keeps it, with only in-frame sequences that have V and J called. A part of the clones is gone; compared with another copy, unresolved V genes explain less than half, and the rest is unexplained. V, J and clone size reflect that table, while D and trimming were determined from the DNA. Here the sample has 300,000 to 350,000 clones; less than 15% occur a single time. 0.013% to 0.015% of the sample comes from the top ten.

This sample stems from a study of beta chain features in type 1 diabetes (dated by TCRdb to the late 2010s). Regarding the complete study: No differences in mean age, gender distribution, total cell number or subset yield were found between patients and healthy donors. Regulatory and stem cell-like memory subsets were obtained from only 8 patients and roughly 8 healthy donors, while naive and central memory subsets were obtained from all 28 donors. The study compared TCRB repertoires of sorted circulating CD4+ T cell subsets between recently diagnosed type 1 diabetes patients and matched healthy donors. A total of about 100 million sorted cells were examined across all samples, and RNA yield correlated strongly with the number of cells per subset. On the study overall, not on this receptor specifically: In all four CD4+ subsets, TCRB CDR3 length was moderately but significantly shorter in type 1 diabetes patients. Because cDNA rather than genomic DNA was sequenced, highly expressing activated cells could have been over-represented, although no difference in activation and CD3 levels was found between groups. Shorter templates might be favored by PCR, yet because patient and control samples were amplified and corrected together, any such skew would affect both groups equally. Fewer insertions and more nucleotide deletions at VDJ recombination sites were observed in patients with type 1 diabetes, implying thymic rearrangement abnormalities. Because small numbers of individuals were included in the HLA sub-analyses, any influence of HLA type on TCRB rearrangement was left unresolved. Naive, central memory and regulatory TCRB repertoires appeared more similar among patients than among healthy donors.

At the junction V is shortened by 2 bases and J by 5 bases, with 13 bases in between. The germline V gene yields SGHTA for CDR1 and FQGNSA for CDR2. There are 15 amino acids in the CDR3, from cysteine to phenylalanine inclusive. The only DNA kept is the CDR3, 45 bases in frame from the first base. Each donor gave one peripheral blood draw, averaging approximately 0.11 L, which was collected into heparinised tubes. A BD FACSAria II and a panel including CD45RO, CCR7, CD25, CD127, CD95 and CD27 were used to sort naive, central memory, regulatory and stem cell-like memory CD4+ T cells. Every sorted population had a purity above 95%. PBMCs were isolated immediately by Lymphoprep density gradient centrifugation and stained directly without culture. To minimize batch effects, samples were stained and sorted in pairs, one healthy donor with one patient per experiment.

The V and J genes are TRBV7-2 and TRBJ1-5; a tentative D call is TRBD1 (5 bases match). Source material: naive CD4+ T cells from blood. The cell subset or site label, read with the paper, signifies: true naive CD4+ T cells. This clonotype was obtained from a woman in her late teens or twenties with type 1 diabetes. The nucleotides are TGTGCCAGCAGCTTATGGGCAGGGCGAGATCAGCCCCAGCATTTT. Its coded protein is CASSLWAGRDQPQHF.